One and the same sample provided the 13 T cell receptor beta chains below, sequenced in a study of CXCR3-negative and CXCR3-positive naive CD8 T cells (dated by TCRdb to the late 2010s). The investigation overall reported the following: TRB CDR3s from CXCR3-positive naive cells showed higher hydrophobicity (lower Kidera factor 4), lower energy, and higher strength and volume indices than CXCR3-negative naive cells.

These reads were obtained on a NextSeq 550. The Human TCR Profiling Kit (MiLaboratory) was used to make UMI-labeled 5' RACE TRB cDNA libraries. TCRdb reprocessed the raw reads; every CDR3 protein sequence is a single record, and DNA is not supplied. This sample's table lists some 140,000 distinct CDR3 sequences. Just under 0.5% of the sample is in the top ten clones. Antigens of these TCRs are unknown. Sequenced input: naive CXCR3+ CD8+ T cells from blood. Taken with the paper, the label for cell subset or site translates to: CD45RO-CCR7+CD27+CD95- naive CD8+ T cells expressing CXCR3 (TNR3+). These receptor sequences come from a human donor in good health. Some clones in this sample may be carry-over from other donors' samples.

The chain joins TRBV19 to TRBJ2-1; the D call from TCRdb, TRBD2, cannot be confirmed without DNA. The CDR3 contains 13 residues. Germline values: CDR1 LNHDA, CDR2 SQIVND (reference sequence). CDR3: CASSYSGSNEQFF. Full variable domain (outside the CDR3, taken from reference TRBV19 and TRBJ2-1): DGGITQSPKYLFRKEGQNVTLSCEQNLNHDAMYWYRQDPGQGLRLIYYSQIVNDFQKGDIAEGYSVSREKKESFPLTVTSAQKNPTAFYLCASSYSGSNEQFFGPGTRLTVL.

The chain joins TRBV20-1 to TRBJ1-5. The CDR3 is 16 residues long. CDR1 is DFQATT and CDR2 is SNEGSKA in the germline V gene (reference sequence). The CDR3 reads CSASLWSSLSNQPQHF.

This sequence joins TRBV19 and TRBJ1-1. Germline CDR1 LNHDA, CDR2 SQIVND (reference sequence). The CDR3 consists of 15 residues. The CDR3 loop reads CASSIGVWGNTEAFF.

This rearrangement joins TRBV5-6 to TRBJ1-1; TCRdb picks TRBD1, but there is no DNA to check that call. This CDR3 region has 13 residues. Germline CDR1 reads SGHDT; CDR2 reads YYEEEE. The CDR3 loop reads CASSLGQWTEAFF.

The rearrangement joins TRBV25-1 to TRBJ2-2. The CDR3 totals 13 residues. The germline CDR1 and CDR2 sequences are MGHDK and SYGVNS. The chain's CDR3 is CASRMGYNGELFF. Using reference TRBV25-1 and TRBJ2-2 for the parts outside the CDR3, the full variable domain is EADIYQTPRYLVIGTGKKITLECSQTMGHDKMYWYQQDPGMELHLIHYSYGVNSTEKGDLSSESTVSRIRTEHFPLTLESARPSHTSQYLCASRMGYNGELFFGEGSRLTVL.

This chain connects TRBV28 to TRBJ2-5. This CDR3 is 12 amino acids long. In germline, CDR1 is MDHEN, CDR2 SYDVKM. CDR3 region: CASRTAEETQYF.

The CDR3 loop is CASSLSRTGGETQYF. This chain uses TRBV7-9 with TRBJ2-5; TCRdb returns TRBD1, unconfirmable since there is no DNA. The CDR3 spans 15 residues. Germline V CDR1 and CDR2: SEHNR, FQNEAQ (reference sequence).

CDR3 in amino acids: CASSPGVAAIYEQYF. The chain carries TRBV4-1 and TRBJ2-7; the TCRdb D gene call, TRBD2, has no DNA to confirm it. The CDR3 length is 15 residues. Germline lookup yields CDR1 MGHRA and CDR2 YSYEKL.

The chain employs TRBV7-6 and TRBJ2-7; without DNA, the TCRdb call of TRBD1 cannot be checked. From germline, CDR1 is SGHVS and CDR2 FNYEAQ. There are 12 residues in the CDR3. The CDR3 sequence: CASSLPGAEQYF.

The rearrangement joins TRBV20-1 to TRBJ2-7; TCRdb names TRBD1, which stays unverified in the absence of DNA. Per germline, CDR1 DFQATT and CDR2 SNEGSKA (reference sequence). The CDR3 has 14 amino acids. This CDR3 is CSAIPLGNPGEQYF.

The J gene is TRBJ2-2, the V gene TRBV29-1; no DNA is available, so the TRBD2 call from TCRdb remains unchecked. CDR1 is SQVTM and CDR2 is ANQGSEA in the germline V gene. CDR3 size: 14 residues. This CDR3 is CSGGGGQNTGELFF.

The chain combines TRBV5-1 with TRBJ1-1; there is no DNA to check the TCRdb D call of TRBD1. CDR1 and CDR2 from the germline V gene are SGHRS and YFSETQ. CDR3 length: 14 amino acids. This CDR3 is CASSFGTMNTEAFF. Complete variable domain (other parts from reference TRBV5-1 and TRBJ1-1): KAGVTQTPRYLIKTRGQQVTLSCSPISGHRSVSWYQQTPGQGLQFLFEYFSETQRNKGNFPGRFSGRQFSNSRSEMNVSTLELGDSALYLCASSFGTMNTEAFFGQGTRLTVV.

This chain joins TRBV25-1 and TRBJ1-5. The CDR3 runs to 15 residues. CDR1 and CDR2 (germline): MGHDK, SYGVNS. Here the CDR3 reads CASSESTWGSQPQHF.